What follows is one TCR beta chain and its context. Its antigen is as yet unknown. Primers for the PCR totalled 60 Vbeta and 13 Jbeta. Clones were read by immunoSEQ multiplex PCR, and TCRdb kept only the in-frame ones, dropping some. The data show over 200,000 clones, over 80% seen once. The data are from a study of cytomegalovirus exposure and HLA in healthy donors. Study observations and caveats: Association with HLA alleles at 0.05 false discovery rate was found for 16,951 TCR beta sequences in a later analysis. Trimming of TCR beta V- and J-genes showed a link, identified in a later analysis, to a missense DCLRE1C variant. In an earlier analysis, in fewer than 700 donors, most V segments appeared productive either ~90% or ~30% of the time. In terms of immune exposure information, only CMV serostatus was available.

Trimming removed 5 bases from V and 1 base from J, with 20 bases in between. Germline lookup yields CDR1 SGHVS and CDR2 FQNEAQ. The CDR3 runs 17 residues. The TCR originated in a middle-aged woman in good health and CMV-seropositive. Material: PBMCs. The chain joins TRBV7-8 to TRBJ1-1; D is possibly TRBD1 (5 bases). The CDR3 bases are TGTGCCAGCAGCCCCAAAGGAGGGACGGGGAAGAACACTGAAGCTTTCTTT. It yields the protein CASSPKGGTGKNTEAFF.